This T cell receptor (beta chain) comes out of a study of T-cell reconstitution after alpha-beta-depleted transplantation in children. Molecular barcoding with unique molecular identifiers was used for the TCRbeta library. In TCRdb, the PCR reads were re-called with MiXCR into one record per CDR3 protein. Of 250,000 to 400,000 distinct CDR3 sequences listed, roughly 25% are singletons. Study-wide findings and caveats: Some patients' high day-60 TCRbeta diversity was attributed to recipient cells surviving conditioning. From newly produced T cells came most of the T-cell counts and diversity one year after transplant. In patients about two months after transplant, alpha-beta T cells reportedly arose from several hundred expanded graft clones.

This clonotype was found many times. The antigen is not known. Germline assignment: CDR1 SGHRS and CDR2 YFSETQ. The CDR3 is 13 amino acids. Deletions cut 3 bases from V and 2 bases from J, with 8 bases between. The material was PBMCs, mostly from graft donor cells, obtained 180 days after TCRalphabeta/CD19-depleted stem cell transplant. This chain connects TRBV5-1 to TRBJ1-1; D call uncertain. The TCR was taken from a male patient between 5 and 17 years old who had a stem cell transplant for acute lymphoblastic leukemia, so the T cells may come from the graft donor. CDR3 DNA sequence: TGCGCCAGCAGCTGGAGTATTAACACTGAAGCTTTCTTT. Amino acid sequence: CASSWSINTEAFF.